The 23 T cell receptor beta chains below come from one sample, sequenced in a study of OX40 agonist ivuxolimab in advanced cancers. Only in-frame clones appear in the TCRdb table, and some are missing; sequencing was by immunoSEQ multiplex PCR. The sample shows roughly 44,000 clones, about 89% of them seen only once. Source: CD4+ or CD8+ T cells sorted from blood, taken in a trial of the OX40 agonist ivuxolimab. The receptors were sampled from an adult with an advanced solid tumor such as melanoma, head and neck, liver or kidney cancer.

The J gene is TRBJ2-1, the V gene TRBV6-5; the D gene is possibly TRBD2 (7 bases). The ends were cut back, 5 bases at V and 6 bases at J, with 17 bases in the middle. The CDR3 spans 15 residues. Germline lookup yields CDR1 MNHEY and CDR2 SVGAGI. The chain's CDR3 is CASSLSGGASNEQFF. In nucleotides, the CDR3 is TGTGCCAGCAGTCTAAGTGGGGGGGCGAGCAATGAGCAGTTCTTC.

In this sample, this clone turned up a few times. The chain has TRBV7-9 and TRBJ1-4, with D perhaps TRBD1 (5 bases). Germline V CDR1 and CDR2: SEHNR, FQNEAQ (reference sequence). The CDR3 is made up of 16 amino acids. V was shortened by 3 bases and J by 5 bases, with 16 bases between the two germline ends. For the CDR3, the DNA is TGTGCCAGCAGCTTTCAGATGGGGGGAGAGAATGAAAAACTGTTTTTT. This translates into CASSFQMGGENEKLFF. Variable domain in full (rest from reference TRBV7-9 and TRBJ1-4): DTGVSQNPRHKITKRGQNVTFRCDPISEHNRLYWYRQTLGQGPEFLTYFQNEAQLEKSRLLSDRFSAERPKGSFSTLEIQRTEQGDSAMYLCASSFQMGGENEKLFFGSGTQLSVL.

The chain links TRBV4-3 to TRBJ1-2; D unclear. Germline values: CDR1 LGHNA, CDR2 YSLEER. Trimming cost V 4 bases and J 7 bases, with 16 bases left between them. There are 14 residues in the CDR3. This chain's CDR3 is CASSPRPGIAGYTF. The CDR3 nucleotides read TGCGCCAGCAGCCCTAGACCCGGGATTGCTGGCTACACCTTC.

The chain combines TRBV9 with TRBJ2-4, with D unresolved. The ends were cut back, 3 bases at V and 0 bases at J, with 7 bases in the middle. The CDR3 runs 14 residues. Germline V gives CDR1 SGDLS, CDR2 YYNGEE. CDR3 region: CASSGGLAKNIQYF. The CDR3 DNA is TGTGCCAGCAGCGGAGGATTAGCCAAAAACATTCAGTACTTC.

The gene calls are TRBV7-9 and TRBJ1-5, with D possibly being TRBD1 (6 bases). Germline V CDR1 and CDR2: SEHNR, FQNEAQ (reference sequence). V was clipped by 5 bases and J by 9 bases, with 14 bases between them. The CDR3 length is 13 residues. CDR3 in amino acids: CASSGTGFGPQHF. The CDR3 DNA is TGTGCCAGCAGCGGAACAGGGTTTGGGCCCCAGCATTTT.

The chain recombines TRBV9 with TRBJ2-7, with 7 bases fitting TRBD1. This CDR3 is 15 amino acids long. Germline-derived CDR1 and CDR2 are SGDLS and YYNGEE. Germline trimming cut 4 bases from V and 2 bases from J; bases unmatched to any gene: 9. Written as DNA, the CDR3 is TGTGCCAGCAGCCCAGGGGACAGAGCTCCCTACGAGCAGTACTTC. Amino acid sequence: CASSPGDRAPYEQYF.

A remark on this clone: The sample contains more than one DNA sequence encoding this CDR3. The chain couples TRBV27 to TRBJ1-2; D is uncertain. V gave up 3 bases and J gave up 4 bases, with 12 bases separating them. This CDR3 has 14 amino acids. Germline loops: CDR1 MNHEY, CDR2 SMNVEV (reference sequence). In DNA form, the CDR3 reads TGTGCCAGCAGTTTCGGCCTCCGGGGCTATGGCTACACCTTC. This gives the protein CASSFGLRGYGYTF.

The chain has TRBV19 and TRBJ2-1; no firm D call. The CDR3 has 14 amino acids. Germline V lookup: CDR1 LNHDA, CDR2 SQIVND (reference sequence). The ends were cut back, 3 bases at V and 2 bases at J, with 8 bases in the middle. CDR3 in amino acids: CASSMGYPYNEQFF. The CDR3 DNA reads as TGTGCCAGTAGTATGGGCTACCCCTACAATGAGCAGTTCTTC.

The chain carries TRBV5-4 and TRBJ2-5, with 10 bases fitting TRBD2. After removal of 5 bases from V and 4 bases from J, the junction contained 5 bases not matched to a gene. This CDR3 spans 14 amino acids. CDR1 is SGHNT and CDR2 is YYREEE in the germline V gene (reference sequence). CDR3 sequence reads: CASRLAGEGETQYF. The CDR3 nucleotides read TGTGCCAGCAGGCTAGCGGGGGAGGGAGAGACCCAGTACTTC.

This chain connects TRBV15 to TRBJ2-2; 12 nucleotides align to TRBD2. The V and J ends lost 5 bases and 3 bases, in that order; junction bases with no gene match: 7. CDR1 is LNHNV, CDR2 YYDKDF, per germline (reference sequence). The CDR3 has 17 residues. The DNA for the CDR3 is TGTGCCACCAGCCCATGGACTAGCGGGGTGTACACCGGGGAGCTGTTTTTT. The encoded protein is CATSPWTSGVYTGELFF.

J is TRBJ1-6 and V is TRBV29-1; D is unclear. Germline V gene sequence: CDR1 SQVTM, CDR2 ANQGSEA. V dropped 6 bases and J dropped 5 bases, with 14 bases sitting between them. This CDR3 region has 14 residues. The CDR3 spells CSVLLGSDNSPLHF. The CDR3 DNA follows: TGCAGCGTGCTTTTGGGATCAGATAATTCACCCCTCCACTTT.

This chain links TRBV5-1 with TRBJ2-5, with D perhaps given as TRBD1 or TRBD2 (6 bases each). Germline V gene data show CDR1 as SGHRS and CDR2 as YFSETQ. V gave up 0 bases and J gave up 2 bases, with 11 bases separating them. The CDR3 contains 15 residues. The CDR3 reads CASSLEGGFQETQYF. CDR3 DNA: TGCGCCAGCAGCTTGGAGGGGGGATTTCAAGAGACCCAGTACTTC.

The rearrangement uses TRBV5-6 and TRBJ2-2; D is uncertain. The CDR3 extends over 12 amino acids. The ends were cut back, 1 base at V and 6 bases at J, with 4 bases in the middle. Looked up from germline, CDR1 is SGHDT and CDR2 is YYEEEE. The CDR3 nucleotides read TGTGCCAGCAGCTTGTACGCCGGGGAGCTGTTTTTT. Its protein is CASSLYAGELFF.

J is TRBJ1-2 and V is TRBV19; TRBD1 is a possible D gene (5 bases). The germline CDR1 and CDR2 sequences are LNHDA and SQIVND (reference sequence). The CDR3 covers 16 residues. V dropped 6 bases and J dropped 5 bases, with 22 bases sitting between them. The CDR3 here is CASSSRTQGREYGYTF. The CDR3 nucleotides read TGTGCCAGTAGCAGCCGAACCCAGGGTAGGGAGTATGGCTACACCTTC.

V is TRBV10-3 and J is TRBJ1-5; perhaps TRBD1 as D (5 bases). The CDR3 is 14 amino acids. Trimming stripped 0 bases from V and 5 bases from J, with 8 bases between. Germline CDR1 ENHRY, CDR2 SYGVKD. The CDR3 DNA sequence: TGTGCCATCAGTGAGTCAGGGGCACATCAGCCCCAGCATTTT. It is translated as CAISESGAHQPQHF.

The chain links TRBV6-5 to TRBJ1-1, with a possible D match to TRBD1 (5 bases). The V gene lost 2 bases and the J gene lost 6 bases, with 13 bases spanning the gap. The CDR3 sequence is 14 residues long. Germline values: CDR1 MNHEY, CDR2 SVGAGI. CDR3 DNA: TGTGCCAGCAGTTACGGGGGAGAATCGGCTGAAGCTTTCTTT. It is translated as CASSYGGESAEAFF.

Regarding this clone: In this CDR3 the conserved last residue, phenylalanine or tryptophan, is missing, so a read error is likely. The rearrangement uses TRBV11-2 and TRBJ1-6; tentatively, D is TRBD1 (5 bases). Trimming removed 5 bases from V and 8 bases from J, with 25 bases in between. The germline V gene has CDR1 SGHAT and CDR2 FQNNGV. The CDR3 totals 18 residues. The CDR3 loop is CASSPTVNLGTADSPLHL. As DNA, the CDR3 is TGTGCCAGCAGCCCGACAGTTAATCTCGGGACGGCGGATTCACCCCTCCACCTT.

V gene TRBV7-9 combines with J gene TRBJ2-5, with D unclear. Germline CDR1 and CDR2: SEHNR and FQNEAQ (reference sequence). CDR3 length equals 13 residues. V gave up 4 bases and J gave up 5 bases, with 11 bases separating them. For the CDR3, the DNA is TGTGCCAGCAGCTCGGCCCTATGGGAGACCCAGTACTTC. Translating gives CASSSALWETQYF.

The chain couples TRBV13 to TRBJ1-1, with D possibly matching TRBD1 (6 bases). V shed 1 base and J shed 7 bases, with 10 bases lying between them. The CDR3 consists of 13 residues. The V gene's germline CDR1 is PRHDT and CDR2 FYEKMQ (reference sequence). CDR3 amino acids: CASSLERGHEAFF. The DNA for the CDR3 is TGTGCCAGCAGCTTAGAACGGGGACATGAAGCTTTCTTT.

The rearrangement uses TRBV11-2 and TRBJ2-3; D uncertain. Germline CDR1 and CDR2: SGHAT and FQNNGV. The CDR3 sequence is 16 residues long. V was cut by 5 bases and J by 4 bases, with 19 bases left in between. CDR3 DNA: TGTGCCAGCAGCCCCCACTCCAGATCCATTCCAGATACGCAGTATTTT. This encodes CASSPHSRSIPDTQYF.

The chain has TRBV9 and TRBJ2-3; TRBD2 is a possible D gene (6 bases). V lost 0 bases and J 0 bases, leaving 17 bases between the germline ends. The germline V gene has CDR1 SGDLS and CDR2 YYNGEE. The CDR3 covers 18 residues. The CDR3 reads CASSVGPGTLDSTDTQYF. CDR3 DNA sequence: TGTGCCAGCAGCGTAGGACCAGGGACTTTGGATAGCACAGATACGCAGTATTTT.

This sequence joins TRBV7-3 and TRBJ2-1; D might be TRBD2 (5 bases). Trimming stripped 2 bases from V and 8 bases from J, with 10 bases between. Germline assignment: CDR1 SGHTA and CDR2 FQGTGA. This CDR3 is built from 13 residues. The CDR3 DNA sequence: TGTGCCAGCAGCTTAGTCGGGAACGATGAGCAGTTCTTC. Translated: CASSLVGNDEQFF.

The chain joins TRBV4-3 to TRBJ2-2; the D is unclear. The CDR3 is made up of 13 amino acids. Germline CDR1 LGHNA, CDR2 YSLEER. V dropped 8 bases and J dropped 5 bases, with 12 bases sitting between them. For the CDR3, the DNA is TGCGCCAGCGCCCCGCTTGTAACCGGGGAGCTGTTTTTT. Encoded protein: CASAPLVTGELFF.